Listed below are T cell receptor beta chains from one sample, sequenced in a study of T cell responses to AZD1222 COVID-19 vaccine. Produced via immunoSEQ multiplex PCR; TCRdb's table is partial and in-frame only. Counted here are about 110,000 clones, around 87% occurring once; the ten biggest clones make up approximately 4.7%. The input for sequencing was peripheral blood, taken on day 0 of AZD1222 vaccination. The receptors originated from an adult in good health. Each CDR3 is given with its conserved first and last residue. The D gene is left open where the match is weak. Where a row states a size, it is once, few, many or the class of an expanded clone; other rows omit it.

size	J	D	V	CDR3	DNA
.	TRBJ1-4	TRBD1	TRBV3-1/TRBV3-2	CASSQGTGVEKLFF	TGTGCCAGCAGCCAAGGGACAGGGGTTGAAAAACTGTTTTTT
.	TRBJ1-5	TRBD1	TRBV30	CAWSVVGTGGQPQHF	TGTGCCTGGAGTGTTGTGGGGACAGGTGGACAGCCCCAGCATTTT
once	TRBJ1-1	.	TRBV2	CASMVEQGYTEAFF	TGTGCCAGCATGGTGGAACAGGGATACACTGAAGCTTTCTTT
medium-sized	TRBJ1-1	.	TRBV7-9	CASSLIAAEAFF	TGTGCCAGCAGCTTAATTGCAGCTGAAGCTTTCTTT
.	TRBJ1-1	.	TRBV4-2	CASSQDARGTEAFF	TGTGCCAGCAGCCAAGACGCCAGGGGTACTGAAGCTTTCTTT
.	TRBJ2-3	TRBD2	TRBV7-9	CASSPRTSGSGDTQYF	TGTGCCAGCAGCCCCAGGACTAGCGGGAGTGGAGATACGCAGTATTTT
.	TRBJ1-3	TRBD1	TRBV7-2	CASSSTGFSGNTIYF	TGTGCCAGCAGCTCGACAGGGTTCTCTGGAAACACCATATATTTT
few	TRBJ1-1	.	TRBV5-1	CASSRQEQNTEAFF	TGCGCCAGCAGCCGCCAAGAGCAGAACACTGAAGCTTTCTTT
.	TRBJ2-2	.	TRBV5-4	CASSMSRGRTGELFF	TGTGCCAGCAGTATGAGCAGGGGAAGGACCGGGGAGCTGTTTTTT
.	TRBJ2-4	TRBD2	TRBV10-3	CAIKREDIQYF	TGTGCCATCAAGCGGGAAGACATTCAGTACTTC
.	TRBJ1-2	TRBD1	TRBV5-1	CASSPGQGGHGYTF	TGCGCCAGCAGCCCGGGACAGGGCGGTCATGGCTACACCTTC
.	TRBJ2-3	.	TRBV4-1	CASSQVSLTLGTDTQYF	TGCGCCAGCAGCCAAGTGTCTCTCACCCTCGGCACAGATACGCAGTATTTT
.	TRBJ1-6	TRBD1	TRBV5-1	CASSSYPPGQGTYSPLHF	TGCGCCAGCAGCTCGTACCCTCCGGGACAGGGGACCTACTCACCCCTCCACTTT
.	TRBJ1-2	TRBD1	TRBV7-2	CASSPWTGGINYGYTF	TGTGCCAGCAGCCCCTGGACAGGCGGGATTAACTATGGCTACACCTTC
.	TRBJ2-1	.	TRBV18	CASSLSGGFGRNNEQFF	TGTGCCAGCTCACTGTCAGGCGGATTCGGTAGAAACAATGAGCAGTTCTTC
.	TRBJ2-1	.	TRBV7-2	CASSPWRASYNGQFF	TGTGCCAGCAGCCCCTGGCGGGCCTCCTACAATGGGCAGTTCTTC
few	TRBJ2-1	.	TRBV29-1	CSVPGPINEQFF	TGCAGCGTTCCGGGACCGATCAATGAGCAGTTCTTC
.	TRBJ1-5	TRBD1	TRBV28	CASSLGRDSPRPQHF	TGTGCCAGCAGTTTGGGCCGGGACAGCCCCCGGCCCCAGCATTTT
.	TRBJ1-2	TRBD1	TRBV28	CASSPILRQGLNWEDF	TGTGCCAGCAGCCCAATACTTCGACAGGGCTTGAACTGGGAGGACTTC
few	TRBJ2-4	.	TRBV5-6	CASSPTGAKNIQYF	TGTGCCAGCAGCCCCACAGGAGCCAAAAACATTCAGTACTTC
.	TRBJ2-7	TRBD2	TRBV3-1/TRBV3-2	CASSQSTSGFYEQYF	TGTGCCAGCAGCCAATCGACTAGCGGGTTCTACGAGCAGTACTTC
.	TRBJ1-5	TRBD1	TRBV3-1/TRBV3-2	CASSHLRQGGDQPQHF	TGTGCCAGCAGCCACCTGCGACAGGGAGGGGATCAGCCCCAGCATTTT
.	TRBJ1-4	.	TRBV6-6	CASSSQTGEKLFF	TGTGCCAGCAGTTCCCAGACAGGTGAAAAACTGTTTTTT
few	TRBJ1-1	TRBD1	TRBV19	CASGTGDSEAFF	TGTGCCAGTGGAACAGGGGATTCTGAAGCTTTCTTT
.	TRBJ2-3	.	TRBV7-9	CASSPILPGTDTQYF	TGTGCCAGCAGCCCAATCCTGCCGGGTACAGATACGCAGTATTTT
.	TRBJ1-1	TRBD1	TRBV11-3	CASSRTRGRKFMNTEAFF	TGTGCCAGCAGCCGAACTAGGGGGCGAAAGTTCATGAACACTGAAGCTTTCTTT
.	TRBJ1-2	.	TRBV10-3	CAISGDRHGYTF	TGTGCCATATCAGGGGACCGGCATGGCTACACCTTC
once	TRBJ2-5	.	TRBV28	CASSVGTEETQYF	TGTGCCAGCAGTGTAGGGACGGAAGAGACCCAGTACTTC
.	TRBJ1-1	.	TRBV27	CASSSFGGTEAFF	TGTGCCAGCAGTTCCTTTGGAGGCACTGAAGCTTTCTTT
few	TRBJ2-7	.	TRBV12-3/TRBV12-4	CASSSDHEQYF	TGTGCCAGCAGTTCGGACCACGAGCAGTACTTC
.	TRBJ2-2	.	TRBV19	CASSIGSDTGELFF	TGTGCCAGTAGTATAGGGTCGGACACCGGGGAGCTGTTTTTT
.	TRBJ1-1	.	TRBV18	CASSPWAGEAFF	TGTGCCAGCTCACCATGGGCAGGGGAAGCTTTCTTT
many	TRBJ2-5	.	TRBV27	CASSLSQGGVGTQYF	TGTGCCAGCAGTTTATCGCAGGGCGGGGTAGGGACCCAGTACTTC
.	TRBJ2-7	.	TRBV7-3	CASSSGLGRFEQYF	TGTGCCAGCAGCTCGGGGCTAGGACGTTTCGAGCAGTACTTC
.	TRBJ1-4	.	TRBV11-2	CASSPRQRFNEKLFF	TGTGCCAGCAGCCCGCGGCAGAGATTTAATGAAAAACTGTTTTTT
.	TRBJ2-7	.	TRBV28	CASSLFGTEQYF	TGTGCCAGCAGTTTATTTGGGACAGAGCAGTACTTC
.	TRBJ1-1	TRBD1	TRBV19	CASSISGTVTEAFF	TGTGCCAGTAGTATTTCCGGGACAGTTACTGAAGCTTTCTTT
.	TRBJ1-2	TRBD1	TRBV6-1	CASSEATGVNYGYTF	TGTGCCAGCAGTGAAGCGACAGGGGTGAACTATGGCTACACCTTC
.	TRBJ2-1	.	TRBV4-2	CASSQGGPSHNEQFF	TGTGCCAGCAGCCAAGGGGGGCCTTCGCACAATGAGCAGTTCTTC
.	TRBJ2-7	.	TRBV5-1	CASSLAGNSYEQYF	TGCGCCAGCAGCTTGGCCGGTAACTCCTACGAGCAGTACTTC
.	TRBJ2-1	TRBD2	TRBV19	CASSTGTSGYNEQFF	TGTGCCAGTAGTACAGGGACTAGCGGATACAATGAGCAGTTCTTC